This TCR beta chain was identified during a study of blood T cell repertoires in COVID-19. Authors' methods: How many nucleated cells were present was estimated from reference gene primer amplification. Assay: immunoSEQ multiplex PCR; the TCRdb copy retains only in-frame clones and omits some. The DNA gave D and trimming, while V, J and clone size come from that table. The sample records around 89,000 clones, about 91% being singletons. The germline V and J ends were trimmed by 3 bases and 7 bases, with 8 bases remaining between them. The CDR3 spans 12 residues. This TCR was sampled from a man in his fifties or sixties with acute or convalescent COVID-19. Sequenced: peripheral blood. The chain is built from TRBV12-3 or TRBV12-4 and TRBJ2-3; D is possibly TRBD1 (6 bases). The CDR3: CASSFTGNTQYF. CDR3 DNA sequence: TGTGCCAGCAGTTTTACAGGGAATACGCAGTATTTT.